One and the same sample provided the 7 T cell receptor beta chains below, sequenced in a study of blood T cell repertoires in COVID-19. TCRdb keeps only in-frame clones here, not all; method: immunoSEQ multiplex PCR. The sample lists over 100,000 clones, roughly 80% occurring once. The sequenced material came from peripheral blood. These receptors were taken from a man between 70 and 80 years old with acute or convalescent COVID-19.

This clone occurred once. The chain joins TRBV5-1 to TRBJ2-1; 7 nucleotides line up with TRBD2. Trimming took 3 bases from V and 7 from J; bases not matched to a gene: 1. The CDR3 extends over 12 amino acids. The germline V gene encodes CDR1 SGHRS and CDR2 YFSETQ. The CDR3 nucleotides are TGCGCCAGCAGCTCGGGACTAAATGAGCAGTTCTTC. Residues: CASSSGLNEQFF.

Notes on this clone: Distinct nucleotide sequences in the sample also encode this CDR3. The V call is TRBV18, the J call TRBJ1-1; D possibly corresponds to TRBD1 (5 bases). The CDR3 consists of 13 residues. The ends were cut back, 5 bases at V and 1 base at J, with 8 bases in the middle. Germline CDR1 reads KGHSH; CDR2 reads LQKENI. The CDR3 sequence is CASSAGPNTEAFF. The CDR3 DNA reads as TGTGCCAGCTCAGCGGGACCGAACACTGAAGCTTTCTTT.

V and J are TRBV10-1 and TRBJ2-5, with D possibly matching TRBD1 (5 bases). The V end lost 1 base, the J end lost 5 bases, and 11 bases lay between the germline ends. CDR3 size: 14 residues. CDR1 and CDR2 (germline): WNHNN, SYGVQD (reference sequence). The DNA for the CDR3 is TGCGCCAGCAGTGAGTTTAGGGGTCGGGAGACCCAGTACTTC. Its translation is CASSEFRGRETQYF.

The chain uses TRBV7-8 and TRBJ1-2, with D perhaps TRBD1 (6 bases). CDR1 is SGHVS and CDR2 is FQNEAQ in the germline V gene. V was clipped by 3 bases and J by 0 bases, with 11 bases between them. This CDR3 has 15 amino acids. The CDR3, as DNA: TGTGCCAGCAGCTTGGCCCCAGGGGCTAACTATGGCTACACCTTC. Its protein is CASSLAPGANYGYTF.

The chain combines TRBV28 with TRBJ1-1, with 12 bases matching TRBD1. The germline V gene encodes CDR1 MDHEN and CDR2 SYDVKM. CDR3 length equals 16 residues. V lost 2 bases and J lost 6; bases outside the gene matches: 7. CDR3 nucleotide sequence: TGTGCCAGCAGTTTACAGGAGGGACAGGGGGCCGCTGAAGCTTTCTTT. It is translated as CASSLQEGQGAAEAFF. The variable domain in full, with the rest retrieved from reference TRBV28 and TRBJ1-1, is DVKVTQSSRYLVKRTGEKVFLECVQDMDHENMFWYRQDPGLGLRLIYFSYDVKMKEKGDIPEGYSVSREKKERFSLILESASTNQTSMYLCASSLQEGQGAAEAFFGQGTRLTVV.

The J gene is TRBJ2-2, the V gene TRBV12-3 or TRBV12-4; D is possibly TRBD1 (5 bases). The germline V and J ends were trimmed by 3 bases and 6 bases, with 8 bases remaining between them. The CDR3 runs to 13 residues. CDR3 in DNA: TGTGCCAGCAGTTTTCAGGGCTCCGGGGAGCTGTTTTTT. The encoded protein is CASSFQGSGELFF.

The CDR3 DNA reads TGCAGCGTTTTCTGGACACCTAACTATGGCTACACCTTC. Its translation: CSVFWTPNYGYTF. The rearrangement links TRBV29-1 to TRBJ1-2; tentatively, D is TRBD1 (5 bases). Germline loops: CDR1 SQVTM, CDR2 ANQGSEA. The CDR3 sequence is 13 residues long. Trimming shortened V by 5 bases and J by 0 bases, and 10 bases separated the two germline ends. The variable domain in full, completed from reference TRBV29-1 and TRBJ1-2, reads SAVISQKPSRDICQRGTSLTIQCQVDSQVTMMFWYRQQPGQSLTLIATANQGSEATYESGFVIDKFPISRPNLTFSTLTVSNMSPEDSSIYLCSVFWTPNYGYTFGSGTRLTVV.